This T cell receptor beta chain appears in the sequencing data of a study of memory CD4+ T cells and cytomegalovirus serostatus. Study results and limitations: Each of 65 to 70 CMV-associated TCRbeta sequences occurred in one to five individuals. A US-trained random forest predicted CMV serostatus with median AUC around 0.9. Suggested: most of the CMV-linked TCR signature lies in CD4+ memory cells.

Single viable CD3+CD4+CD8-CD45RO+ cells were sorted as the memory CD4+ T cells. This CDR3 comprises 13 residues. V dropped 1 base and J dropped 2 bases, with 6 bases sitting between them. Germline values: CDR1 SNHLY, CDR2 FYNNEI. This clone was detected a few times. What it binds is not known. The table came from immunoSEQ multiplex PCR; TCRdb's copy has only in-frame clones and leaves some out. The top ten clones hold more than 0.8% of a sample with tens of thousands of clones, approximately 78% of them seen once. This clonotype originated in an adult in good health and CMV-seronegative. The rearrangement uses TRBV2 and TRBJ2-7; D not certain. Sequenced material: memory CD4+ T cells from blood. CDR3 coding DNA: TGTGCCAGCAGTGAAGGCTGGCCCTACGAGCAGTACTTC. The encoded protein is CASSEGWPYEQYF. Variable domain in full (rest from reference TRBV2 and TRBJ2-7): EPEVTQTPSHQVTQMGQEVILRCVPISNHLYFYWYRQILGQKVEFLVSFYNNEISEKSEIFDDQFSVERPDGSNFTLKIRSTKLEDSAMYFCASSEGWPYEQYFGPGTRLTVT.